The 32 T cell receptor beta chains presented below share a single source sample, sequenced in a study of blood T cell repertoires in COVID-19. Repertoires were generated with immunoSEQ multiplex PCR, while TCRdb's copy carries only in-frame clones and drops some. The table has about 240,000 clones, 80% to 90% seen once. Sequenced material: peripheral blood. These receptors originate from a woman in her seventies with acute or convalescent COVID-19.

The CDR3 DNA follows: TGTGCCAGCAATGACAGGGAAAATCAGCCCCAGCATTTT. This codes for CASNDRENQPQHF. V usage is TRBV2 and J usage is TRBJ1-5, with 7 bases identical to TRBD1. V dropped 7 bases and J dropped 4; count of bases not matched to a gene: 4. The CDR3 runs 13 residues. Germline assignment: CDR1 SNHLY and CDR2 FYNNEI. Filled out from reference TRBV2 and TRBJ1-5, the complete variable domain reads EPEVTQTPSHQVTQMGQEVILRCVPISNHLYFYWYRQILGQKVEFLVSFYNNEISEKSEIFDDQFSVERPDGSNFTLKIRSTKLEDSAMYFCASNDRENQPQHFGDGTRLSIL.

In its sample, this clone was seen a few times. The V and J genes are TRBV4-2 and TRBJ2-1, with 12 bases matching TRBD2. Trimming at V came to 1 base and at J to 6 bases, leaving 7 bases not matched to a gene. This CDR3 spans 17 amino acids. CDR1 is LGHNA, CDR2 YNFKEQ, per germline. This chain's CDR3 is CASSQAPSGGAGNEQFF. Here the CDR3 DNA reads TGTGCCAGCAGCCAAGCCCCTAGCGGGGGGGCGGGCAATGAGCAGTTCTTC.

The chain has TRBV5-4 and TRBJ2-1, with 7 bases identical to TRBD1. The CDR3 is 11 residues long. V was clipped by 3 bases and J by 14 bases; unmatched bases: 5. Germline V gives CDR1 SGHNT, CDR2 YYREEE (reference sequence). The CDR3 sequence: CASSSTGWEFF. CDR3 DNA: TGTGCCAGCAGCTCGACAGGGTGGGAGTTCTTC.

The CDR3 spells CATSSRSDRGRYGYTF. CDR3 DNA: TGTGCCACCAGCAGCCGGTCCGACAGGGGGCGGTATGGCTACACCTTC. The gene calls are TRBV15 and TRBJ1-2, with 10 bases aligning to TRBD1. Per germline, CDR1 LNHNV and CDR2 YYDKDF (reference sequence). CDR3 length: 16 amino acids. With 3 bases clipped from V and 5 bases from J, the junction kept 9 bases outside the gene matches.

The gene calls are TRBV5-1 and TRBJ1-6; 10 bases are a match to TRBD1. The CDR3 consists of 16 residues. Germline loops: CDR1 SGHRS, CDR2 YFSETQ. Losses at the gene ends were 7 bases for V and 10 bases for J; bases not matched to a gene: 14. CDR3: CASGLGQGVVGSPLHF. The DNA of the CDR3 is TGCGCCAGCGGACTTGGACAGGGGGTTGTGGGGTCACCCCTCCACTTT. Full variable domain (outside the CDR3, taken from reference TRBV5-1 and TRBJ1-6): KAGVTQTPRYLIKTRGQQVTLSCSPISGHRSVSWYQQTPGQGLQFLFEYFSETQRNKGNFPGRFSGRQFSNSRSEMNVSTLELGDSALYLCASGLGQGVVGSPLHFGNGTRLTVT.

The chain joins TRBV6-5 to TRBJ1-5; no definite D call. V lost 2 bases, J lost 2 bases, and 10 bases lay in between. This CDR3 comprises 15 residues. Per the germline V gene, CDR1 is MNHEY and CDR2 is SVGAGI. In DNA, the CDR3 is TGTGCCAGCAGTTACAGCCCGCTTGGCAATCAGCCCCAGCATTTT. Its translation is CASSYSPLGNQPQHF.

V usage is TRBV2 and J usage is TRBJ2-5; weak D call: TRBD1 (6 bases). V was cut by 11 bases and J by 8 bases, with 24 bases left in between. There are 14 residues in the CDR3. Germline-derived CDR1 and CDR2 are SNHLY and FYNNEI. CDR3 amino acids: CAAGEYGGGGTQYF. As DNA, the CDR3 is TGTGCCGCAGGGGAGTATGGCGGCGGCGGTACCCAGTACTTC.

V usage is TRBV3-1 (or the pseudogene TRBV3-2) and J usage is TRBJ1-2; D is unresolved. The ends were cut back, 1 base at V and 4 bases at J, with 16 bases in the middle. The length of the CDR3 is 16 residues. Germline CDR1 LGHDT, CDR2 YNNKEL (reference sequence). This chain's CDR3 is CASSQGSGRGSYGYTF. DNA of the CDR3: TGTGCCAGCAGCCAAGGATCCGGGCGGGGATCCTATGGCTACACCTTC.

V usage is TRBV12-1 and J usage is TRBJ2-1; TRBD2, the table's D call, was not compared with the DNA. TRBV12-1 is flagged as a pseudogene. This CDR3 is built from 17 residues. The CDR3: CASSLFSLSGSYNEQFF. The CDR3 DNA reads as TGTGCCAGCAGCTTATTCTCCCTGAGCGGGTCCTACAATGAGCAGTTCTTC.

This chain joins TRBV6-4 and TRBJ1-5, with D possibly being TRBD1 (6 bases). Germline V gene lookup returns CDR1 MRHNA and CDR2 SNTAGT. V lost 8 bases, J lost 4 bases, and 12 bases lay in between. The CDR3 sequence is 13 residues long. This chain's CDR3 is CASGGLGNQPQHF. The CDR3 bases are TGTGCCAGCGGGGGCCTAGGAAATCAGCCCCAGCATTTT.

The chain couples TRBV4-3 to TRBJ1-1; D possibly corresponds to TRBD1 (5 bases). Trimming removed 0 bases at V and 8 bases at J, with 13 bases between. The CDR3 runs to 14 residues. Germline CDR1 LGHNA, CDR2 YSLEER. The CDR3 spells CASSQDRGGFEAFF. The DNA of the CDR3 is TGCGCCAGCAGCCAAGATCGGGGGGGTTTCGAAGCTTTCTTT.

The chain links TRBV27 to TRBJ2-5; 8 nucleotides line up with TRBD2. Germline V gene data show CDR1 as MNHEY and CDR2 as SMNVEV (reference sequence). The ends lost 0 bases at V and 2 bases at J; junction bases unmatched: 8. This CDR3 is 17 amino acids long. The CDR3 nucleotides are TGTGCCAGCAGTTTATCCCCCAGCGGGGGAAGACAAGAGACCCAGTACTTC. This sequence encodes CASSLSPSGGRQETQYF.

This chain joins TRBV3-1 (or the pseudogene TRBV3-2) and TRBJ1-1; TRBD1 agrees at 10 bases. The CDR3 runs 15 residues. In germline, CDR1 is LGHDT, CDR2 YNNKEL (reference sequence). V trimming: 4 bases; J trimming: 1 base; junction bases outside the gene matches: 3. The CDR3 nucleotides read TGTGCCAGCAGCCCCCGGGACAGGGGGAACACTGAAGCTTTCTTT. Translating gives CASSPRDRGNTEAFF.

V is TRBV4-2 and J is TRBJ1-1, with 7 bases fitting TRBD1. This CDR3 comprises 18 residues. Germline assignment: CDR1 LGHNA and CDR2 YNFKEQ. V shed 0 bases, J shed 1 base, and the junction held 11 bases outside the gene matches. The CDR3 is CASSQEIHGKGANTEAFF. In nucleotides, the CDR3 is TGTGCCAGCAGCCAAGAGATACATGGAAAGGGGGCGAACACTGAAGCTTTCTTT.

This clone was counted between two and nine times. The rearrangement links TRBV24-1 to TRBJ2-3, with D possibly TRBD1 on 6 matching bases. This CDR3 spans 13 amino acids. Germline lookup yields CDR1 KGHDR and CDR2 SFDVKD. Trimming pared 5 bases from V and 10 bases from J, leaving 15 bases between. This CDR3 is CATSAYRDGAQYF. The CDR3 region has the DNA TGTGCCACCAGTGCCTACAGGGACGGAGCGCAGTATTTT.

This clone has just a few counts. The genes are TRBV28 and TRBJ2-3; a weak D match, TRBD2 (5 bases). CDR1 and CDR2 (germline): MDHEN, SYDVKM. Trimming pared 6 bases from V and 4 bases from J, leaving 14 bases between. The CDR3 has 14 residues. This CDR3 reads CASSPGGPPDTQYF. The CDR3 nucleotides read TGTGCCAGCAGCCCTGGAGGACCCCCAGATACGCAGTATTTT.

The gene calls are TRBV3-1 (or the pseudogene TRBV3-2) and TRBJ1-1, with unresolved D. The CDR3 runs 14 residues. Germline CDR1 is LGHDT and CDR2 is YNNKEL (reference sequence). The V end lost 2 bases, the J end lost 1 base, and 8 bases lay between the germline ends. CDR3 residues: CASSQMSGNTEAFF. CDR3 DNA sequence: TGTGCCAGCAGCCAAATGAGTGGGAACACTGAAGCTTTCTTT.

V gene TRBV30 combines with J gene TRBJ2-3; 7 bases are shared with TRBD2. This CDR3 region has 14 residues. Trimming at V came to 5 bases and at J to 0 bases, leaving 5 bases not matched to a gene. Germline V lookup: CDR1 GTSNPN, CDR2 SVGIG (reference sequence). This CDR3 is CAWDPSGSTDTQYF. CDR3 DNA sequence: TGTGCCTGGGATCCTAGCGGCAGCACAGATACGCAGTATTTT.

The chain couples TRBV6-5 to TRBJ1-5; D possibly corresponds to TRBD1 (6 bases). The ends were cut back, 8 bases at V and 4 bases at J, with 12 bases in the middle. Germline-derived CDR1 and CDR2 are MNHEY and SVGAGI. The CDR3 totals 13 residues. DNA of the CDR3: TGTGCCAGCTGCTTGGACAGAAATCAGCCCCAGCATTTT. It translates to CASCLDRNQPQHF.

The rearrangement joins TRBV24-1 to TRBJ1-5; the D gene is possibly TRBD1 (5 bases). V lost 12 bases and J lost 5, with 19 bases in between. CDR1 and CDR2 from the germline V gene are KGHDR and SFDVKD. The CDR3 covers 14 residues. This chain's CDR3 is CAAQGPDTHQPQHF. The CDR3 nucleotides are TGTGCCGCTCAGGGTCCGGACACCCATCAGCCCCAGCATTTT.

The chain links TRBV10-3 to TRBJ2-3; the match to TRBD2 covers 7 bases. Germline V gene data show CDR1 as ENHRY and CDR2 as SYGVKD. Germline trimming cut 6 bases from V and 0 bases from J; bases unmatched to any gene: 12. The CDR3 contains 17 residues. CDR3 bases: TGTGCCATCAGAGGCGGGGGAGCTGTTACTAGCACAGATACGCAGTATTTT. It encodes CAIRGGGAVTSTDTQYF.

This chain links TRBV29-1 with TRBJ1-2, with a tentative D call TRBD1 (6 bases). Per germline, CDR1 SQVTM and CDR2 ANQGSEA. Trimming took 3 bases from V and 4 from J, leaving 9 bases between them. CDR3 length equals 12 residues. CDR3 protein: CSVEGAVYGYTF. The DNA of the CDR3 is TGCAGCGTTGAGGGGGCAGTCTATGGCTACACCTTC.

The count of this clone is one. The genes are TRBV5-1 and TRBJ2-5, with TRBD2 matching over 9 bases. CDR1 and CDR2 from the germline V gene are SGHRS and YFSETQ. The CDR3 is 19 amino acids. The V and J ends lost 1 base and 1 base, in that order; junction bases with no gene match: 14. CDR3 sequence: CASSLLSGTSTMSQETQYF. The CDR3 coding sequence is TGCGCCAGCAGCTTGTTGTCGGGGACTAGCACCATGTCCCAAGAGACCCAGTACTTC.

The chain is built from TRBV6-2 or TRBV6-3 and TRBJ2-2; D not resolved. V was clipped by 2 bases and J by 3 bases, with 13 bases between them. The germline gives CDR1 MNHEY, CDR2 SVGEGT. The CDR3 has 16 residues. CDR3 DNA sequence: TGTGCCAGCAGTTACCTCCGATCTACCGACACCGGGGAGCTGTTTTTT. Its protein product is CASSYLRSTDTGELFF.

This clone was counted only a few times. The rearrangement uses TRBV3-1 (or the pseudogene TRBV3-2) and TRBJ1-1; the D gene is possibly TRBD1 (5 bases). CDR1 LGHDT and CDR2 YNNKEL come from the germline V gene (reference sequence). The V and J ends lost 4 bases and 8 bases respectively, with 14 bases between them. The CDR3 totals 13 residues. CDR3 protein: CASSPTWGVEAFF. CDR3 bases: TGTGCCAGCAGCCCGACTTGGGGGGTGGAAGCTTTCTTT.

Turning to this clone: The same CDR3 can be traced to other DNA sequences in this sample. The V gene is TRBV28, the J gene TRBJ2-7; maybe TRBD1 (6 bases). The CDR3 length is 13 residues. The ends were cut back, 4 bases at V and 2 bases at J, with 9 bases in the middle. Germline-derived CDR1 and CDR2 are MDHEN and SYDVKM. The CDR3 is CASSWGPPYEQYF. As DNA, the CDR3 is TGTGCCAGCAGTTGGGGGCCGCCCTACGAGCAGTACTTC.

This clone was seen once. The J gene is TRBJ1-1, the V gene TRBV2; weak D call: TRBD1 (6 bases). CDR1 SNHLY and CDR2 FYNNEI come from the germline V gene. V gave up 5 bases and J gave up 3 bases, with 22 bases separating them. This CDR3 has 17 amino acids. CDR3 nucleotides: TGTGCCAGCAGTCGTAGCTTCTTAGGGGGAATCGACACTGAAGCTTTCTTT. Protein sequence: CASSRSFLGGIDTEAFF.

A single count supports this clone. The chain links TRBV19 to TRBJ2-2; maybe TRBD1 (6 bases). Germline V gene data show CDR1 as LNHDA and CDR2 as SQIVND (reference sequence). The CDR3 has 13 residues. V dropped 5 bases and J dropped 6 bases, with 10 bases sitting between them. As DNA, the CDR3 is TGTGCCAGTAGTTCACAGGGCGCCGGGGAGCTGTTTTTT. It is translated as CASSSQGAGELFF.

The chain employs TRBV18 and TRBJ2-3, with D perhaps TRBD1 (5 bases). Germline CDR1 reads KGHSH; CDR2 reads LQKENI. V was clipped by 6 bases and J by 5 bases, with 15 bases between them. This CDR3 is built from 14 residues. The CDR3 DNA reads TGTGCCAGCTCTCCGAGCCTCCAGGGAGATACGCAGTATTTT. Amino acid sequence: CASSPSLQGDTQYF. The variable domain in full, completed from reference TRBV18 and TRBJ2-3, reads NAGVMQNPRHLVRRRGQEARLRCSPMKGHSHVYWYRQLPEEGLKFMVYLQKENIIDESGMPKERFSAEFPKEGPSILRIQQVVRGDSAAYFCASSPSLQGDTQYFGPGTRLTVL.

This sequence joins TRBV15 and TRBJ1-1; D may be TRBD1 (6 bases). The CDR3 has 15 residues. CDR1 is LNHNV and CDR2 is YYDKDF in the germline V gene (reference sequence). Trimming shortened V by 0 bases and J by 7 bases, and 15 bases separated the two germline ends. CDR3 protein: CATSRDGAGVFEAFF. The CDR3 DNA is TGTGCCACCAGCAGAGATGGGGCAGGGGTCTTTGAAGCTTTCTTT.

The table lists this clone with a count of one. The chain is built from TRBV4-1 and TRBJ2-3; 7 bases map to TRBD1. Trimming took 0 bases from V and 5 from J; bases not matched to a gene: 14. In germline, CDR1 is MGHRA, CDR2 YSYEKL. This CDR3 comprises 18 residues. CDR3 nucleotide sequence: TGCGCCAGCAGCCAAGATTTGAAGGACAGGAAGTTGGGAGATACGCAGTATTTT. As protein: CASSQDLKDRKLGDTQYF.

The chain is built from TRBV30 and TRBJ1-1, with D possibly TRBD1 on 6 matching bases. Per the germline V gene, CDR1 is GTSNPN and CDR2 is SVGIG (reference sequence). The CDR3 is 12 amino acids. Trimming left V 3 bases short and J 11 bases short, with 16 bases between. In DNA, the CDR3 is TGTGCCTGGAGAGAGGTAAGGACAGATGCTTTCTTT. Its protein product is CAWREVRTDAFF.